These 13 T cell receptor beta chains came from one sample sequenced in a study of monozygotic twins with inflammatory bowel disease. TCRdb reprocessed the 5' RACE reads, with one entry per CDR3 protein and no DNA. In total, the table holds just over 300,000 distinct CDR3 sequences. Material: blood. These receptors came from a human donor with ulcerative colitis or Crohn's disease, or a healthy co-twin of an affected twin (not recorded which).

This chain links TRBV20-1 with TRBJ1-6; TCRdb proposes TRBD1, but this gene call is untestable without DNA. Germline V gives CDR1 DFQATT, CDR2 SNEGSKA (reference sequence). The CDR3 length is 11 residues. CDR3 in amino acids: CSARGGSPLHF.

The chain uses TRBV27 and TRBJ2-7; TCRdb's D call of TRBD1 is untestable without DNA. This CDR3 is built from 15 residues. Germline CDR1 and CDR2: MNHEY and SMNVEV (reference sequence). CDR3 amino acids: CASSPGSRGVREQYF.

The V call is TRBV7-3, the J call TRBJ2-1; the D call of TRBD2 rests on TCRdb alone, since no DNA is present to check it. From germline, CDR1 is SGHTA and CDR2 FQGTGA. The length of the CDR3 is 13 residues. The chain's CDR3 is CASSPGLINEQFF.

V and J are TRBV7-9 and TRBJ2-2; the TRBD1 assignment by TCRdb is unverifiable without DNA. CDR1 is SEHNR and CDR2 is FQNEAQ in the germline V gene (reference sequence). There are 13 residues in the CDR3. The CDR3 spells CASSSQVAGELFF. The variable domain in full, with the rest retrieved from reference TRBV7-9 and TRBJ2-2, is DTGVSQNPRHKITKRGQNVTFRCDPISEHNRLYWYRQTLGQGPEFLTYFQNEAQLEKSRLLSDRFSAERPKGSFSTLEIQRTEQGDSAMYLCASSSQVAGELFFGEGSRLTVL.

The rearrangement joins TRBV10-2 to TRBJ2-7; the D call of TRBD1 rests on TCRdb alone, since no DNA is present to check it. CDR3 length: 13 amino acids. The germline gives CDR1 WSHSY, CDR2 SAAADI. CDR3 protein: CASRAGLAYEQYF.

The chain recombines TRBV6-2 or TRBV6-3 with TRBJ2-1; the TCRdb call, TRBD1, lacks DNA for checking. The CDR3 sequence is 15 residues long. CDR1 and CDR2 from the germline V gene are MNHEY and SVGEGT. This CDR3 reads CASRGGARLGNEQFF.

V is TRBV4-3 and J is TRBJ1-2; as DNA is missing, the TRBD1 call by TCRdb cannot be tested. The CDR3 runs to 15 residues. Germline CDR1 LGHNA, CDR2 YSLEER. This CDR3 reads CASSSHRGNIYGYTF.

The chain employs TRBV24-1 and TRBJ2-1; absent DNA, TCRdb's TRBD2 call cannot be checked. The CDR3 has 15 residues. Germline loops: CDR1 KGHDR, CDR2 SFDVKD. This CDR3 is CATSDPGLALNEQFF.

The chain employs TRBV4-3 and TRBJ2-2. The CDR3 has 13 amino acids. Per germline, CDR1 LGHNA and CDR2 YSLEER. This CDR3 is CASSQDGAGELFF.

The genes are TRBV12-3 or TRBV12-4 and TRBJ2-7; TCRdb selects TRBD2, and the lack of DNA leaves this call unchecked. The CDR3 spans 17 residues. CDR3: CASSSQVAGVHIYEQYF.

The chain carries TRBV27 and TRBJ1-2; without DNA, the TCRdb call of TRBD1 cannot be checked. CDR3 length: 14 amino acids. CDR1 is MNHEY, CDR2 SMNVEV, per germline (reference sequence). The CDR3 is CASSFGAVGYGYTF.

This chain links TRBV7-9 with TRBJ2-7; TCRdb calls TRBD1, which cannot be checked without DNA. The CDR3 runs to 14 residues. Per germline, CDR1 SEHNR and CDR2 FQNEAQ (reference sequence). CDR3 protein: CASSQRTGRVEQYF.

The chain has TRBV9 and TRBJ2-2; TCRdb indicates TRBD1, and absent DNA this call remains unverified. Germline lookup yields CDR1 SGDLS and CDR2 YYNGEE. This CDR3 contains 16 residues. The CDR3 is CASSVVYPAPVRELFF.